This is a list of T cell receptor beta chains from one sample in a study of shared clonotypes between healthy human individuals. Here immunoSEQ multiplex PCR was the method, and the copy in TCRdb shows in-frame clones only, minus some. There are about 1.1 million clones in the sample; about 80% occur only once, and 0.6% to 0.7% lies in the top ten. Sequencing was performed on memory CD4+ T cells from PBMCs. The receptors were sampled from a man in his late teens or twenties in good health. Some clones in this sample may be carry-over from other donors' samples. The CDR3 runs from the conserved cysteine through the conserved F or W. The D gene is left open where the match is weak. A clone size is listed for some rows: how often the clone was seen (once, few, many), or a class if it is expanded.

size,length,D,V,J,DNA,CDR3
-,16,TRBD2,TRBV7-3,TRBJ2-3,TGTGCCAGCAGCCGATCCGGGACTAGCCCCACAGATACGCAGTATTTT,CASSRSGTSPTDTQYF
-,14,-,TRBV7-8,TRBJ2-5,TGTGCCAGCAGCCACCTAAGCCGGCAAGAGACCCAGTACTTC,CASSHLSRQETQYF
-,16,-,TRBV18,TRBJ2-7,TGTGCCAGCTCACCACCGGGGCCGAACAGACCCTACGAGCAGTACTTC,CASSPPGPNRPYEQYF
once,16,-,TRBV28,TRBJ2-4,TGTGCCAGCAGTTTATACACCGGGGCCGTCAAAAACATTCAGTACTTC,CASSLYTGAVKNIQYF
-,13,-,TRBV18,TRBJ2-1,TGTGCCAGCTCACCACCCGGGGGCGGCGAGCAGTTCTTC,CASSPPGGGEQFF
-,16,TRBD2,TRBV5-1,TRBJ2-1,TGCGCCAGCAGCTTAACGTCTAGCGGGAGGCGTGATGAGCAGTTCTTC,CASSLTSSGRRDEQFF
-,13,-,TRBV5-4,TRBJ2-5,TGTGCCAGCAGCTTAGGACCACAAGAGACCCAGTACTTC,CASSLGPQETQYF
-,12,-,TRBV5-6,TRBJ1-5,TGTGCCAGCAGCTTGGGGGACCAGCCCCAGCATTTT,CASSLGDQPQHF
-,13,TRBD1,TRBV29-1,TRBJ2-5,TGCAGCGTTGAAGGGGCGGACAGGCCCCTCCAGTACTTC,CSVEGADRPLQYF
few,14,-,TRBV5-1,TRBJ2-3,TGCGCCAGCAGCTTTGGGGACGGCACAGATACGCAGTATTTT,CASSFGDGTDTQYF
-,11,-,TRBV7-2,TRBJ2-3,TGTGCCAGCAGCCCCAGGGATACGCAGTATTTT,CASSPRDTQYF
-,13,-,TRBV2,TRBJ1-5,TGTGCCAGCAGTAAGACGGTCAATCAGCCCCAGCATTTT,CASSKTVNQPQHF
few,12,-,TRBV30,TRBJ1-2,TGTGCCTGGGGGAGGGACTTTTCTGGCTACACCTTC,CAWGRDFSGYTF
-,13,-,TRBV30,TRBJ2-1,TGTGCCTGGAGTAGGTCCCCCTACAATGAGCAGTTCTTC,CAWSRSPYNEQFF
-,12,-,TRBV6-5,TRBJ2-1,TGTGCCAGCAGCGGAGGATGGACAGCCCAATTCTTC,CASSGGWTAQFF
-,17,TRBD1,TRBV12-5,TRBJ2-1,TGTGCTAGTGGTTTGGTAGTACGGACAGGGGCCTACAATGAGCAGTTCTTC,CASGLVVRTGAYNEQFF
-,13,TRBD2,TRBV29-1,TRBJ2-1,TGCAGCGTTGCTGGCGGGAGGATCTATGAGCAGTTCTTC,CSVAGGRIYEQFF
-,13,TRBD2,TRBV10-3,TRBJ2-1,TGTGCCATCAGCAGCGGGGGGTACAATGAGCAGTTCTTC,CAISSGGYNEQFF
-,18,-,TRBV7-9,TRBJ2-6,TGTGCCAGCAGCTTAAGGGCAGGCCGAGTATCTGGGGCCAACGTCCTGACTTTC,CASSLRAGRVSGANVLTF
-,16,TRBD2,TRBV9,TRBJ2-3,TGTGCCAGCAGCGAAGGACTAGCGGTTTCGATAGATACGCAGTATTTT,CASSEGLAVSIDTQYF
-,15,TRBD2,TRBV18,TRBJ2-3,TGTGCCAGCTCCCGCTCGGGGACTAACACAGATACGCAGTATTTT,CASSRSGTNTDTQYF
-,16,TRBD1,TRBV18,TRBJ1-4,TGTGCCAGCTCACCTAGACAGGGTACAACTAATGAAAAACTGTTTTTT,CASSPRQGTTNEKLFF
-,14,-,TRBV19,TRBJ2-1,TGTGCCAGTAGTATAGTCGGGGACTCCAATGAGCAGTTCTTC,CASSIVGDSNEQFF
-,16,-,TRBV9,TRBJ1-4,TGTGCCAGCAGCGCAAGCCCAGGGGTGGCTAATGAAAAACTGTTTTTT,CASSASPGVANEKLFF
few,17,TRBD2,TRBV28,TRBJ2-7,TGTGCCAGCAGCACCGGGACTAGCGGGAGGGCGGTCTACGAGCAGTACTTC,CASSTGTSGRAVYEQYF
-,14,-,TRBV5-4,TRBJ1-3,TGTGCCAGCAGCCCCACCCTGGGGGGAAACACCATATATTTT,CASSPTLGGNTIYF
-,17,TRBD2,TRBV11-2,TRBJ2-7,TGTGCCAGCAGCATAACGAGGGGACTAGCGGGCAACTACGAGCAGTACTTC,CASSITRGLAGNYEQYF
once,14,-,TRBV6-5,TRBJ2-1,TGTGCCAGCAGTTCCACGGGCGGGTACAATGAGCAGTTCTTC,CASSSTGGYNEQFF
-,14,-,TRBV7-9,TRBJ2-5,TGTGCCAGCAGCTTATTTGGCAGAGAAGAGACCCAGTACTTC,CASSLFGREETQYF
once,14,-,TRBV5-1,TRBJ2-7,TGCGCCAGCAGCTTGGCGGTGGGAGTAGGCGAGCAGTACTTC,CASSLAVGVGEQYF
few,16,TRBD2,TRBV11-1,TRBJ2-2,TGTGCCAGCAGCCTAGGGAGGGGCAAGGACACCGGGGAGCTGTTTTTT,CASSLGRGKDTGELFF
-,15,-,TRBV5-6,TRBJ2-6,TGTGCCAGCACCCCTGGGATCTCTGGGGCCAACGTCCTGACTTTC,CASTPGISGANVLTF
once,15,TRBD2,TRBV14,TRBJ2-7,TGTGCCAGCAGCCAAGTTGGGGGAGGGCCAGGGGAGCAGTACTTC,CASSQVGGGPGEQYF
-,13,TRBD1,TRBV7-9,TRBJ2-1,TGTGCCAGCAGCCTAACAGGGGGCGGGATGCAGTTCTTC,CASSLTGGGMQFF
-,16,TRBD1,TRBV27,TRBJ1-5,TGTGCCAGCAGTTCTGTAGGGACAGGGAATCATCAGCCCCAGCATTTT,CASSSVGTGNHQPQHF
few,15,-,TRBV18,TRBJ2-7,TGTGCCAGCTCACCATCGATCGGACGCTCCTACGAGCAGTACTTC,CASSPSIGRSYEQYF
-,13,TRBD1,TRBV5-3,TRBJ2-5,TGTGCCAGAAGCCGGGACAGACAAGAGACCCAGTACTTC,CARSRDRQETQYF
-,13,TRBD1,TRBV6-1,TRBJ1-2,TGTGCCAGTGGACAGGGAATCAACTATGGCTACACCTTC,CASGQGINYGYTF
-,16,-,TRBV18,TRBJ1-3,TGTGCCAGCTCAAGGACAGCTGGGGGTTCTGGAAACACCATATATTTT,CASSRTAGGSGNTIYF
once,14,TRBD1,TRBV19,TRBJ1-1,TGTGCCAGTAGTGCGACAGGGAGGAGGACTGAAGCTTTCTTT,CASSATGRRTEAFF
-,15,TRBD1,TRBV5-4,TRBJ2-2,TGTGCCAGCAACCCGGGACAGGGATCCACCGGGGAGCTGTTTTTT,CASNPGQGSTGELFF
-,14,-,TRBV4-2,TRBJ2-2,TGTGCCAGTATATCGGGCGGGTCCCCCGGGGAGCTGTTTTTT,CASISGGSPGELFF
-,14,-,TRBV5-6,TRBJ2-3,TGTGCCAGCAGCTTGGGACTACGAGGTGATACGCAGTATTTT,CASSLGLRGDTQYF
-,18,TRBD2,TRBV27,TRBJ2-2,TGTGCCAGCAGCCGCGGACTAGCGGGAGTCGGGAACACCGGGGAGCTGTTTTTT,CASSRGLAGVGNTGELFF
-,15,TRBD2,TRBV5-5,TRBJ2-7,TGTGCCAGCAGCTTGGTTAGCGGGAGTGTCTACGAGCAGTACTTC,CASSLVSGSVYEQYF
-,14,TRBD2,TRBV28,TRBJ2-2,TGTGCCAGCAGTTTATTAGCGGGAACCGGGGAGCTGTTTTTT,CASSLLAGTGELFF
-,13,-,TRBV6-5,TRBJ2-7,TGTGCCAGCAGTTACTCGAGGAGCTACGAGCAGTACTTC,CASSYSRSYEQYF
-,13,-,TRBV27,TRBJ1-5,TGTGCCAGCAGTTTCGGGGGAGGTCAGCCCCAGCATTTT,CASSFGGGQPQHF
-,14,-,TRBV5-4,TRBJ1-1,TGTGCCAGCAGCTTGGGGGCAATGAACACTGAAGCTTTCTTT,CASSLGAMNTEAFF
-,12,-,TRBV2,TRBJ1-5,TGTGCCAGCAGTTCAGGTAATCAGCCCCAGCATTTT,CASSSGNQPQHF
few,15,-,TRBV11-3,TRBJ1-1,TGTGCCAGCAGCTTAAGGGTCGGGGTGAACACTGAAGCTTTCTTT,CASSLRVGVNTEAFF
few,14,-,TRBV9,TRBJ1-1,TGTGCCAGCAGCGTAGATCTGGGGAACACTGAAGCTTTCTTT,CASSVDLGNTEAFF
-,14,TRBD2,TRBV18,TRBJ2-7,TGTGCCAGCTCAGGTTCTAGCGGGACGTACGAGCAGTACTTC,CASSGSSGTYEQYF